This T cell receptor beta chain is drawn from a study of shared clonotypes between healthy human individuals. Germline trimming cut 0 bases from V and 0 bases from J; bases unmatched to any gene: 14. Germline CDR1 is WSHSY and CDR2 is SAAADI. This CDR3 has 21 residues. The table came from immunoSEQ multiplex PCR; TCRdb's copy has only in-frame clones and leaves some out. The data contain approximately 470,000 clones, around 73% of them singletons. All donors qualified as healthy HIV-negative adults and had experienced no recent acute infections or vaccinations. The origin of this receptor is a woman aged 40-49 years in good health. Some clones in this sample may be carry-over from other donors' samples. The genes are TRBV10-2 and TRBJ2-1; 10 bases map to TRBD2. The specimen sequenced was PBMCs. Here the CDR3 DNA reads TGCGCCAGCAGTGAGTCGACCCAACTAGCGGGATTTTGGAGCTCCTACAATGAGCAGTTCTTC. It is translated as CASSESTQLAGFWSSYNEQFF.